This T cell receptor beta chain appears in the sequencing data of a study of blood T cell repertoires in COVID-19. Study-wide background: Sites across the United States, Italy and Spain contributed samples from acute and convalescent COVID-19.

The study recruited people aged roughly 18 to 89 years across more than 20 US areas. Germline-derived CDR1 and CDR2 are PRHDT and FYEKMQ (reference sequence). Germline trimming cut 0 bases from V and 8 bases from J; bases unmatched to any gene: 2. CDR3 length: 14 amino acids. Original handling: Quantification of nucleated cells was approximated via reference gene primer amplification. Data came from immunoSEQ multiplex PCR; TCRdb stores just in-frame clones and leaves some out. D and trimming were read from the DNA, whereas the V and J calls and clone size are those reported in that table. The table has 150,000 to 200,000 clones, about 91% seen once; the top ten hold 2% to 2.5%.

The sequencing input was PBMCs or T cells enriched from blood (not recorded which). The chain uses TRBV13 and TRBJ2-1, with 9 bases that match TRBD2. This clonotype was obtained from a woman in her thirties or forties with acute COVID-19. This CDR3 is CASSLGSGGHEQFF. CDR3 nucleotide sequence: TGTGCCAGCAGCTTAGGTAGCGGGGGCCATGAGCAGTTCTTC. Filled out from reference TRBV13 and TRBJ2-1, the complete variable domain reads AAGVIQSPRHLIKEKRETATLKCYPIPRHDTVYWYQQGPGQDPQFLISFYEKMQSDKGSIPDRFSAQQFSDYHSELNMSSLELGDSALYFCASSLGSGGHEQFFGPGTRLTVL.